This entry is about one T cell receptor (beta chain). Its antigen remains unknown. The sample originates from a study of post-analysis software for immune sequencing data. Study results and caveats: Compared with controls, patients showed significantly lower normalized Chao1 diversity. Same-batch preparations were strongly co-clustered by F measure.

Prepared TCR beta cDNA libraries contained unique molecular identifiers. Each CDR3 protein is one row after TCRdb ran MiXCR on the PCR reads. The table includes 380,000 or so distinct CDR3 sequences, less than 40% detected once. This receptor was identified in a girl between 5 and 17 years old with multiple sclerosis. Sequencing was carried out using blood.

CDR3 protein: CASSTDRGAEQFF. As DNA, the CDR3 is TGTGCCAGCAGTACTGACAGGGGTGCTGAGCAGTTCTTC. The chain employs TRBV12-3 or TRBV12-4 and TRBJ2-1; TRBD1 agrees at 8 bases. After removal of 5 bases from V and 9 bases from J, the junction contained 6 bases not matched to a gene. The length of the CDR3 is 13 residues.